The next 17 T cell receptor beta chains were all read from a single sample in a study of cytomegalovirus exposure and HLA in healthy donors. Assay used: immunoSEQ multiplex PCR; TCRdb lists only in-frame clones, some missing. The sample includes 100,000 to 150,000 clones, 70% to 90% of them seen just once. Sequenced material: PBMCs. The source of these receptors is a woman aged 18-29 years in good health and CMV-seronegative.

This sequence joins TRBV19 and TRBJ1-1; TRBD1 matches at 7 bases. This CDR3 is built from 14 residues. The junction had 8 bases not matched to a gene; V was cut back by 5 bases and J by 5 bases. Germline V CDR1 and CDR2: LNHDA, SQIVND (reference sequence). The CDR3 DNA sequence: TGTGCCAGTAGTGACGGACAGGTCCGAACTGAAGCTTTCTTT. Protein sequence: CASSDGQVRTEAFF.

This CDR3 is CASSLAGRGSTDTQYF. The CDR3 nucleotides are TGTGCCAGCAGCTTGGCCGGGAGGGGTAGCACAGATACGCAGTATTTT. The rearrangement links TRBV5-4 to TRBJ2-3; 8 bases map to TRBD2. The CDR3 consists of 16 residues. Trimming took 0 bases from V and 0 from J; bases not matched to a gene: 3. The germline V gene encodes CDR1 SGHNT and CDR2 YYREEE (reference sequence).

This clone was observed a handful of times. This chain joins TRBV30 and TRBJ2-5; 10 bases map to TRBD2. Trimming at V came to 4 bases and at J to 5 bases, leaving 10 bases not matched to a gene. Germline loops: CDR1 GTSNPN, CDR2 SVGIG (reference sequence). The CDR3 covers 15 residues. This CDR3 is CAWKASGSGSETQYF. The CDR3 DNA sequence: TGTGCCTGGAAGGCTAGCGGGAGTGGCTCGGAGACCCAGTACTTC. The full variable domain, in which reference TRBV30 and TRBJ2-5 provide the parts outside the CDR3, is SQTIHQWPATLVQPVGSPLSLECTVEGTSNPNLYWYRQAAGRGLQLLFYSVGIGQISSEVPQNLSASRPQDRQFILSSKKLLLSDSGFYLCAWKASGSGSETQYFGPGTRLLVL.

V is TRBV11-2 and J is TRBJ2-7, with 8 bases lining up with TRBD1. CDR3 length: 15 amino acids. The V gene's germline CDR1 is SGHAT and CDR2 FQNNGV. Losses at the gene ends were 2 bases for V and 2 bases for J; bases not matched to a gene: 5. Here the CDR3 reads CASSLPRGPTYEQYF. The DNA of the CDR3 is TGTGCCAGCAGCTTACCCAGGGGGCCAACCTACGAGCAGTACTTC.

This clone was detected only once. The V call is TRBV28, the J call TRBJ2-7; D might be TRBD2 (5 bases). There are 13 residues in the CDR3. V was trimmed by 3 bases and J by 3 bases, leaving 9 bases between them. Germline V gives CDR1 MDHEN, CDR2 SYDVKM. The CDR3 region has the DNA TGTGCCAGCAGTTTTATTGCGGGCTACGAGCAGTACTTC. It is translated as CASSFIAGYEQYF.

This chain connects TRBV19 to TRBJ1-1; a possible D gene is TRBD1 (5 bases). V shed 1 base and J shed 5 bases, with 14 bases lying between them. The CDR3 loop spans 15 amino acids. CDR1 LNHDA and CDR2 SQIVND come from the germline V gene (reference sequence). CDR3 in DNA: TGTGCCAGTAGTATAGTCCAGGGCTCGAAGACTGAAGCTTTCTTT. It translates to CASSIVQGSKTEAFF.

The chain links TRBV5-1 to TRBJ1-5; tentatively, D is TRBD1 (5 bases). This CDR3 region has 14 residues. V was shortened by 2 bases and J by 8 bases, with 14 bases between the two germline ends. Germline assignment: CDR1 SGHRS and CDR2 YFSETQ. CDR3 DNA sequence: TGCGCCAGCAGCTTTGGGGCAGGAATGGAGCCCCAGCATTTT. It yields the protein CASSFGAGMEPQHF. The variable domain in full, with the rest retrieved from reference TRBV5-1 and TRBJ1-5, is KAGVTQTPRYLIKTRGQQVTLSCSPISGHRSVSWYQQTPGQGLQFLFEYFSETQRNKGNFPGRFSGRQFSNSRSEMNVSTLELGDSALYLCASSFGAGMEPQHFGDGTRLSIL.

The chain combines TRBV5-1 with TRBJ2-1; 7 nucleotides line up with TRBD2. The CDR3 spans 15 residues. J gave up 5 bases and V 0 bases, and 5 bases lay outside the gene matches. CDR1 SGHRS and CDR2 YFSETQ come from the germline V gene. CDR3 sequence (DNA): TGCGCCAGCAGCTTGGCTACGGGGGGTCACAATGAGCAGTTCTTC. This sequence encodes CASSLATGGHNEQFF. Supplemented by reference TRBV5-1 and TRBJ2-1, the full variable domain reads KAGVTQTPRYLIKTRGQQVTLSCSPISGHRSVSWYQQTPGQGLQFLFEYFSETQRNKGNFPGRFSGRQFSNSRSEMNVSTLELGDSALYLCASSLATGGHNEQFFGPGTRLTVL.

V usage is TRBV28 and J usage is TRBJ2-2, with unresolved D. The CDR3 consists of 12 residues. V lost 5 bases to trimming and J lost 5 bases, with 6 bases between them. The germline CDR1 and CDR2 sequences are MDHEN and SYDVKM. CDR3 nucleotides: TGTGCCAGCAGTCTTCTGACCGGGGAGCTGTTTTTT. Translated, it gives CASSLLTGELFF.

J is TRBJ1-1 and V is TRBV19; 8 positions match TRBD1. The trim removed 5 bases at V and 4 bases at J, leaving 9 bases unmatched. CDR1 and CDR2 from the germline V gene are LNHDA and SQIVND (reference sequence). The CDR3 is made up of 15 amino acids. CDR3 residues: CASSSSTGGVTEAFF. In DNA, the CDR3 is TGTGCCAGTAGTTCGAGCACAGGGGGGGTCACTGAAGCTTTCTTT.

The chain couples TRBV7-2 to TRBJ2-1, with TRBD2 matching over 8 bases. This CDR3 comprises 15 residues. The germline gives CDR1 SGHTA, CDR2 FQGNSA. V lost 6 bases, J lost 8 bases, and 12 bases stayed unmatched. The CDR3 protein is CASRSRAGVLDEQFF. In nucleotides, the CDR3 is TGTGCCAGCAGGTCGCGAGCGGGAGTGTTGGATGAGCAGTTCTTC.

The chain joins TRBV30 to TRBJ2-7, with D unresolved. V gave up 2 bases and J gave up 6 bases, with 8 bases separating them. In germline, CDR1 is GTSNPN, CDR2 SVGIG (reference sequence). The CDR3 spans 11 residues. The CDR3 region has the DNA TGTGCCTGGAGTATCCGAGGCGAGCAGTACTTC. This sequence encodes CAWSIRGEQYF.

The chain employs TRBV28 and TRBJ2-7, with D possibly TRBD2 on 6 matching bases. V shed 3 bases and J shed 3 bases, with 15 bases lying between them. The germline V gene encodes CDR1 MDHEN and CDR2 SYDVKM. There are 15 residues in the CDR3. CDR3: CASSLAGSGIYEQYF. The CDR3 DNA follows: TGTGCCAGCAGTTTGGCGGGGTCCGGCATCTACGAGCAGTACTTC. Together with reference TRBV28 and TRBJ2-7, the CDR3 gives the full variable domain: DVKVTQSSRYLVKRTGEKVFLECVQDMDHENMFWYRQDPGLGLRLIYFSYDVKMKEKGDIPEGYSVSREKKERFSLILESASTNQTSMYLCASSLAGSGIYEQYFGPGTRLTVT.

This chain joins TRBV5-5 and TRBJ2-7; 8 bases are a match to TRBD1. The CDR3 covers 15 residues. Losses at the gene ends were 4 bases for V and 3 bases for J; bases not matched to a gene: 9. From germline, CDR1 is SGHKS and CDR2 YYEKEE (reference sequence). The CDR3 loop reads CASSPQGAKSYEQYF. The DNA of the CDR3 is TGTGCCAGCAGCCCCCAGGGGGCTAAGAGCTACGAGCAGTACTTC.

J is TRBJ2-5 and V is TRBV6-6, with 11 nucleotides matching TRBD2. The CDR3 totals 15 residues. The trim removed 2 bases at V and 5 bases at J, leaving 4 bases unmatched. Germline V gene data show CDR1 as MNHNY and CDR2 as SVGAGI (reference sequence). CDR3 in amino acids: CASSYGSGGAETQYF. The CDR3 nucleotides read TGTGCCAGCAGTTACGGTAGCGGGGGGGCGGAGACCCAGTACTTC.

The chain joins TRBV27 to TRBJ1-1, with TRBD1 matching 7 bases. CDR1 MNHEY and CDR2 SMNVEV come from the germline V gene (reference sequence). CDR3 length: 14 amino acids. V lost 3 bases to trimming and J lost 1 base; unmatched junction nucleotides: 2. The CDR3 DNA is TGTGCCAGCAGTTTTGCAGGGGGGAACACTGAAGCTTTCTTT. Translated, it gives CASSFAGGNTEAFF.

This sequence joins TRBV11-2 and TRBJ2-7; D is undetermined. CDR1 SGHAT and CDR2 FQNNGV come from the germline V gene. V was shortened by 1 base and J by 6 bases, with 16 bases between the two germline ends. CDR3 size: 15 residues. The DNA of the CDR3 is TGTGCCAGCAGCTTAGTGCCCCTTTCGGGTGCCGAGCAGTACTTC. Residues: CASSLVPLSGAEQYF. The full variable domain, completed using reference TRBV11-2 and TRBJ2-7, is EAGVAQSPRYKIIEKRQSVAFWCNPISGHATLYWYQQILGQGPKLLIQFQNNGVVDDSQLPKDRFSAERLKGVDSTLKIQPAKLEDSAVYLCASSLVPLSGAEQYFGPGTRLTVT.